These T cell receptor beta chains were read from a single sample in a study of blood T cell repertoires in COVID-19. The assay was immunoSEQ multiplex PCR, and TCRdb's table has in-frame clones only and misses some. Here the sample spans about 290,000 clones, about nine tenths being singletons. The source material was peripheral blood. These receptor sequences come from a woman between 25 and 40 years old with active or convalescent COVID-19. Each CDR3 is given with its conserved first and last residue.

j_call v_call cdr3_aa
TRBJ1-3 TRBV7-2 CASSLPGQAGNTIYF
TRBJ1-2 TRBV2 CASTGGSGYTF
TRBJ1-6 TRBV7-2 CASSLGAGQTTSPLHF
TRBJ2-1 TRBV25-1 CASSESGRGPKNEQFF
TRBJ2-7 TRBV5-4 CASSLGRSYEQYF
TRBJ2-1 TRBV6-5 CASSYPGGDREQFF
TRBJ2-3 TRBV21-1 CASSIDRASFTDTQYF
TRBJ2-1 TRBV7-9 CASSLEGRGTYNEQFF
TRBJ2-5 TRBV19 CASSTDRGGETQYF
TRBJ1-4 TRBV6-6 CASSGEDRANEKLFF
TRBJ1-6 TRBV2 CASKRGGSYNSPLHF
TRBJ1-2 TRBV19 CASREQGAYGYTF
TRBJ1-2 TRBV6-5 CASGTVASYYGYTF
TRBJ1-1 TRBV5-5 CASSLGGNTEAFF
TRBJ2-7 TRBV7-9 CASSLGGQRIQYF
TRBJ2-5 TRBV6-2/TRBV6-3 CASSYSDRQGRAQYF
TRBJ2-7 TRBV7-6 CASSLTGGDYEQYF
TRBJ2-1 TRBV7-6 CASSLEALAGTGEQFF
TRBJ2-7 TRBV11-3 CASSQTGGAGYEQYF
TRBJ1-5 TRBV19 CASSEQGGNQPQHF
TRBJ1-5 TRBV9 CASTTGYQPQHF
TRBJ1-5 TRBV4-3 CASSQDSGNQPQHF
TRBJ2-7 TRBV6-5 CASKAQGYEQYF